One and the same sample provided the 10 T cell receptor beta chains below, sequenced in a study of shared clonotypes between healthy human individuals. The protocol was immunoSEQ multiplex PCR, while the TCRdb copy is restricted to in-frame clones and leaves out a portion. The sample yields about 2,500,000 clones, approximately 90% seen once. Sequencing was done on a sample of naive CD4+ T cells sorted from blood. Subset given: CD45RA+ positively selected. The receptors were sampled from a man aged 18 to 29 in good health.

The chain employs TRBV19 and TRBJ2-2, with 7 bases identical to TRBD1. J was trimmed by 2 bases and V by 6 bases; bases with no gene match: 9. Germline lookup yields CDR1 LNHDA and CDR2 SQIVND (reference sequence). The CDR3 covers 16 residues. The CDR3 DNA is TGTGCCAGTAGGGCCCCGGGACAGTATAACACCGGGGAGCTGTTTTTT. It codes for CASRAPGQYNTGELFF. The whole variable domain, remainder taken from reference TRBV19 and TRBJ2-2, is DGGITQSPKYLFRKEGQNVTLSCEQNLNHDAMYWYRQDPGQGLRLIYYSQIVNDFQKGDIAEGYSVSREKKESFPLTVTSAQKNPTAFYLCASRAPGQYNTGELFFGEGSRLTVL.

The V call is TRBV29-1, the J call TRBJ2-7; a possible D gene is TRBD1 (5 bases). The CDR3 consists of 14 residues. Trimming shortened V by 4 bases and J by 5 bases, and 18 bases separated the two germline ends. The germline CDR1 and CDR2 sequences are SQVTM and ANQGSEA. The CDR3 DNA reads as TGCAGCGTTGTCCTACCTCTGAAGGGGAACGAGCAGTACTTC. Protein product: CSVVLPLKGNEQYF.

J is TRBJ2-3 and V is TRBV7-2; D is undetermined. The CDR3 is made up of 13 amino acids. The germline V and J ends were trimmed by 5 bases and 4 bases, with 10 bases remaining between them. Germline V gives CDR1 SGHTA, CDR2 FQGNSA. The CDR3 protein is CASSGRGADTQYF. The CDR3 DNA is TGTGCCAGCAGCGGCCGAGGCGCAGATACGCAGTATTTT.

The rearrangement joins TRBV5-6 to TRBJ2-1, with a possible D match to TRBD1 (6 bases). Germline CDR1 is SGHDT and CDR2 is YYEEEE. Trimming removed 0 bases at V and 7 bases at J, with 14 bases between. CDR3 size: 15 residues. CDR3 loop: CASSLGQVLRNEQFF. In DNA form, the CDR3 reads TGTGCCAGCAGCTTGGGACAGGTATTAAGGAATGAGCAGTTCTTC.

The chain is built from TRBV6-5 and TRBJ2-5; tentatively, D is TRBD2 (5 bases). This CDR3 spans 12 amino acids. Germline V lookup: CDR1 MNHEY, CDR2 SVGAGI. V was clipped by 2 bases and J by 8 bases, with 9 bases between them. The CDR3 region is CASSYGSGTQYF. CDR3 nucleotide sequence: TGTGCCAGCAGTTACGGAAGCGGCACCCAGTACTTC.

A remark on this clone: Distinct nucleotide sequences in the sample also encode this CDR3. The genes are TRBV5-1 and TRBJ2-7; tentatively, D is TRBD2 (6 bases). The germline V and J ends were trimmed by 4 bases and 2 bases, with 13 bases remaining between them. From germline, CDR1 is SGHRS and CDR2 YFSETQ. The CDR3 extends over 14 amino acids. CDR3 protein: CASSAQGGAYEQYF. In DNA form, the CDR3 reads TGCGCCAGCAGCGCGCAGGGAGGTGCCTACGAGCAGTACTTC. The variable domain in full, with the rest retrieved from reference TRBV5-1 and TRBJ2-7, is KAGVTQTPRYLIKTRGQQVTLSCSPISGHRSVSWYQQTPGQGLQFLFEYFSETQRNKGNFPGRFSGRQFSNSRSEMNVSTLELGDSALYLCASSAQGGAYEQYFGPGTRLTVT.

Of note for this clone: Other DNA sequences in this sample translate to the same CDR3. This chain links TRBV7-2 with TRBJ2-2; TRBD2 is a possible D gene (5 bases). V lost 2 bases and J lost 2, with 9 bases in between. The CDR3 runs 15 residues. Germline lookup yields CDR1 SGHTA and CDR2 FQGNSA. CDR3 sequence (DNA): TGTGCCAGCAGCTTAAGCGGAGTTAACACCGGGGAGCTGTTTTTT. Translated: CASSLSGVNTGELFF. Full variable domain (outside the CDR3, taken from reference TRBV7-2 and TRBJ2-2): GAGVSQSPSNKVTEKGKDVELRCDPISGHTALYWYRQSLGQGLEFLIYFQGNSAPDKSGLPSDRFSAERTGGSVSTLTIQRTQQEDSAVYLCASSLSGVNTGELFFGEGSRLTVL.

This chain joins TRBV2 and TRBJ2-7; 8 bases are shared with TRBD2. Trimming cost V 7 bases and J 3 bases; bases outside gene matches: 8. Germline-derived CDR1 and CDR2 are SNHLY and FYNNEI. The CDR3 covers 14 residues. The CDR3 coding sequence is TGTGCCAGCACATTAGAGCGGGGGAGCTACGAGCAGTACTTC. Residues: CASTLERGSYEQYF. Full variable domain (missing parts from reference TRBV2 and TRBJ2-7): EPEVTQTPSHQVTQMGQEVILRCVPISNHLYFYWYRQILGQKVEFLVSFYNNEISEKSEIFDDQFSVERPDGSNFTLKIRSTKLEDSAMYFCASTLERGSYEQYFGPGTRLTVT.

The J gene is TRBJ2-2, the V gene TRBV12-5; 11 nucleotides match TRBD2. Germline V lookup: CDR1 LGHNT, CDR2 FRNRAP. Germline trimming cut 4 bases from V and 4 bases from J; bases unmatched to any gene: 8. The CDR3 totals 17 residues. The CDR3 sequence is CASGSQIAGGITGELFF. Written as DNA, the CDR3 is TGTGCTAGTGGTTCCCAAATAGCGGGAGGGATCACCGGGGAGCTGTTTTTT.

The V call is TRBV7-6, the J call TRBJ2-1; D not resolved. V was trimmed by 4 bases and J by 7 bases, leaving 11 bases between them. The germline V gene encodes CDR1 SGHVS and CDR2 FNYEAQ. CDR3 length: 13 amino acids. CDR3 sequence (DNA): TGTGCCAGCAGCTCGGCCTCAGGAAATGAGCAGTTCTTC. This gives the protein CASSSASGNEQFF.